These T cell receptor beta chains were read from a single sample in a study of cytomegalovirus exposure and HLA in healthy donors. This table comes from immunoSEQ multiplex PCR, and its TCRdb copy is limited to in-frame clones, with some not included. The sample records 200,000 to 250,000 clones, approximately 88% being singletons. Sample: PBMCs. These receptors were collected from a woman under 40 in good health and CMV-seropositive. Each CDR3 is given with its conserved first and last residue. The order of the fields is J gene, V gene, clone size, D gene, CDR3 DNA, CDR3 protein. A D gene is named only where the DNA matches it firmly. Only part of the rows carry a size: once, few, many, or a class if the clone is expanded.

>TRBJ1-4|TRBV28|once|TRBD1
TGTGCCAGCAGTGCGAACCGGGACAGGGTTGTAAAACTGTTTTTT
CASSANRDRVVKLFF
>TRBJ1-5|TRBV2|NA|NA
TGTGCCAGCAGGGCCCGAGGGGAGGGGAGCAATCAGCCCCAGCATTTT
CASRARGEGSNQPQHF
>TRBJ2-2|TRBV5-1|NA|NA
TGCGCCAGCAGCTGGTCGGACGTCCTACCGAACACCGGGGAGCTGTTTTTT
CASSWSDVLPNTGELFF
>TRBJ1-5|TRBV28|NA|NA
TGTGCCAGCAGTCCCCTTCGAAGGGGTTGGCAGCCCCAGCATTTT
CASSPLRRGWQPQHF
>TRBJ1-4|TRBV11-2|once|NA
TGTGCCAGCAGCCAAATGGCCGGGAGAAATGAAAAACTGTTTTTT
CASSQMAGRNEKLFF
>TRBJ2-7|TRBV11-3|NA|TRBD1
TGTGCCAGCAGCTTAAGGCCGGGGGACAGGTCGTCCGAGCAGTACTTC
CASSLRPGDRSSEQYF
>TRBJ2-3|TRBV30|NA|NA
TGTGCCTGGAGCCGGGGCACAGATACGCAGTATTTT
CAWSRGTDTQYF
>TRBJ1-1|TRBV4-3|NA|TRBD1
TGCGCCAGCAGCCAAGACACAGGGGGCCACACTGAAGCTTTCTTT
CASSQDTGGHTEAFF
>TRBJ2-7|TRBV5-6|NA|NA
TGTGCCAGCAGCTCGGCTGGCGTCTACGAGCAGTACTTC
CASSSAGVYEQYF
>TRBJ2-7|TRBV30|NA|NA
TGTGCCTGGAGTGTTTCGACCGGGGAGCAGTACTTC
CAWSVSTGEQYF
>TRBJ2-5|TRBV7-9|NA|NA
TGTGCCAGCAGTTTTCGACTGAACCAAGAGACCCAGTACTTC
CASSFRLNQETQYF
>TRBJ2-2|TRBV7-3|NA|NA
TGTGCCAGCAGCTTGGCCCTTGACACCGGGGAGCTGTTTTTT
CASSLALDTGELFF
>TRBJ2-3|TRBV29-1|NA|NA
TGCAGCGTTGAAGGACCGAGCACAGATACGCAGTATTTT
CSVEGPSTDTQYF
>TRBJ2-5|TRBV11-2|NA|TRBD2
TGTGCCAGCAGTCGGCGGGAGTATGGAGAGACCCAGTACTTC
CASSRREYGETQYF
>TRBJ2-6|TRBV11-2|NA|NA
TGTGCCAGCAGCTTAGATCTCTCTGGGGCCAACGTCCTGACTTTC
CASSLDLSGANVLTF
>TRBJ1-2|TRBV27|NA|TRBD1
TGTGCCAGCAGTAACCAGGGGGCTGGTTATGGCTACACCTTC
CASSNQGAGYGYTF
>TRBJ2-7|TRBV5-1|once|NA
TGCGCCAGCAGCTTGGGTTCACTACCTCAGGCCGAGCAGTACTTC
CASSLGSLPQAEQYF
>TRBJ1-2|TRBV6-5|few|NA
TGTGCCAGCAGTTACTCCACAACTAACTATGGCTACACCTTC
CASSYSTTNYGYTF
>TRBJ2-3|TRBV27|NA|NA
TGTGCCAGCAGTACCACGAGACAGGGCACAGATACGCAGTATTTT
CASSTTRQGTDTQYF
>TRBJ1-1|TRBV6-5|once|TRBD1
TGTGCCAGCAGTACCGGGACAGGGGAGGAAGCTTTCTTT
CASSTGTGEEAFF
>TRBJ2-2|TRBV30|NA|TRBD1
TGTGCCTGGAGGCGAGGACAGGGGCTGGCCACCGGGGAGCTGTTTTTT
CAWRRGQGLATGELFF
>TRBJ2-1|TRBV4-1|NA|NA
TGCGCCAGCAGCCAAGATTTCGATGAGCAGTTCTTC
CASSQDFDEQFF
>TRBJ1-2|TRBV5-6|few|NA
TGTGCCAGCAGCTTGTCCAACTATGGCTACACCTTC
CASSLSNYGYTF
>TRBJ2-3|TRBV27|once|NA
TGTGCCAGCAGTTTTTCCGAGGGCACAGATACGCAGTATTTT
CASSFSEGTDTQYF
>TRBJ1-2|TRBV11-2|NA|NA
TGTGCCAGCAGCGGCGTCAAGGTCACACTCAACAACTATGGCTACACCTTC
CASSGVKVTLNNYGYTF
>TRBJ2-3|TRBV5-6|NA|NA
TGTGCCAGCAGCTTGCGTTTTGAGCGAACCACAGATACGCAGTATTTT
CASSLRFERTTDTQYF
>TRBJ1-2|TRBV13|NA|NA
TGTGCCAGCAGCTCCCGGGGCGAGATTGGGTATGGCTACACCTTC
CASSSRGEIGYGYTF
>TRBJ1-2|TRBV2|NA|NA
TGTGCCAGCAAACTCGCTTGGGGCTACACCTTC
CASKLAWGYTF
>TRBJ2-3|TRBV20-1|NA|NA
TGCAGTGCTAGATGGGATACGCAGTATTTT
CSARWDTQYF
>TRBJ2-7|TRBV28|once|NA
TGTGCCACATCCTCAGGGGCAGGTCCCTACGAGCAGTACTTC
CATSSGAGPYEQYF
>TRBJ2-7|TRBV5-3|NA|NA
TGTGCCAGAATCAACTTGGAGTGGGGAGATTGCTACGAGCAGTACTTC
CARINLEWGDCYEQYF
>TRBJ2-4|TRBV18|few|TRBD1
TGTGCCAGCTCCGGGACAGGGTTCGCCAAAAACATTCAGTACTTC
CASSGTGFAKNIQYF
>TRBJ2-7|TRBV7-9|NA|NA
TGTGCCAGCAGCTTATTGCTGGGTGGCGACGAGCAGTACTTC
CASSLLLGGDEQYF
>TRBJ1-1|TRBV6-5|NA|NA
TGTGCCAGCAGTTACTCGGTCTTAGGACAGCGTGAAGCTTTCTTT
CASSYSVLGQREAFF
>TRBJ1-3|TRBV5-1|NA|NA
TGCGCCAGCAGCTTGGGTACGGGAGACACCATATATTTT
CASSLGTGDTIYF
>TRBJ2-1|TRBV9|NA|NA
TGTGCCAGCAGCGTAGGCCCGGTCGCCTACAATGAGCAGTTCTTC
CASSVGPVAYNEQFF
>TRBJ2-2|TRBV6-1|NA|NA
TGTGCCTCAAACTGGGGGGCGAACACCGGGGAGCTGTTTTTT
CASNWGANTGELFF
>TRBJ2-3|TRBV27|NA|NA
TGTGCCAGCAGTTTTGGGTCCGCCTCGCAGTATTTT
CASSFGSASQYF
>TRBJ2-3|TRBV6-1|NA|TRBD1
TGTGCCAGCAGCGCCGGGACAGGGGACACAGATACGCAGTATTTT
CASSAGTGDTDTQYF
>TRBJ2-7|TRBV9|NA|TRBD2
TGTGCCAGCAGCGTAGTAGCGGGGGATTACGAGCAGTACTTC
CASSVVAGDYEQYF
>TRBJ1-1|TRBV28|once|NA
TGTGCCAGCACCCCCGGAGGGGTAACTGAAGCTTTCTTT
CASTPGGVTEAFF
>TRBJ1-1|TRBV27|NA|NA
TGTGCCAGCAGTTTTATCACCCCGGGATCTCGAGCTTTCTTT
CASSFITPGSRAFF
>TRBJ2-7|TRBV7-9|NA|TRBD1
TGTGCCAGCAGCTTAGTCGCGGACAGGGAGTACGAGCAGTACTTC
CASSLVADREYEQYF